These 15 T cell receptor beta chains originate from one sample sequenced in a study of CD8 T cells in Susac syndrome. cDNA came from roughly 0.47 to 1 ug RNA primed by random hexamers. Via MiXCR, TCRdb re-called the immunoSEQ multiplex PCR reads, giving one row per CDR3 protein. The table includes 200,000 or so distinct CDR3 sequences, around nine tenths detected once. Sequencing used CD8+ T cells from PBMCs. The receptors come from a human donor with multiple sclerosis.

The rearrangement uses TRBV7-2 and TRBJ2-5, with D possibly called TRBD1 or TRBD2 (5 bases each). Trimming removed 5 bases at V and 10 bases at J, with 23 bases between. This CDR3 comprises 15 residues. CDR1 and CDR2 from the germline V gene are SGHTA and FQGNSA. The CDR3: CASSQGAYAKFFQYF. The CDR3 DNA reads TGTGCCAGCAGCCAGGGAGCTTACGCGAAGTTTTTCCAGTACTTC.

V usage is TRBV5-6 and J usage is TRBJ2-3; no clear D gene. The V gene lost 1 base and the J gene lost 5 bases, with 5 bases spanning the gap. The CDR3 spans 12 residues. Germline V gene data show CDR1 as SGHDT and CDR2 as YYEEEE. The CDR3 spells CASSLLQDTQYF. The CDR3 DNA sequence: TGTGCCAGCAGCTTGCTTCAAGATACGCAGTATTTT.

The chain combines TRBV19 with TRBJ2-1; tentative D call: TRBD1 (5 bases). The CDR3 consists of 15 residues. CDR1 and CDR2 (germline): LNHDA, SQIVND (reference sequence). The V gene lost 1 base and the J gene lost 9 bases, with 16 bases spanning the gap. The CDR3 DNA follows: TGTGCCAGTAGTATAGGGCAGGGTCGTATCGGTGAGCAGTTCTTC. Its protein product is CASSIGQGRIGEQFF.

The chain couples TRBV6-2 or TRBV6-3 to TRBJ1-5; D ambiguous. V lost 2 bases and J lost 9, with 5 bases in between. Germline CDR1 MNHEY, CDR2 SVGEGT. This CDR3 has 11 amino acids. CDR3 DNA sequence: TGTGCCAGCAGTTACCCGGGGCCCCAGCATTTT. This codes for CASSYPGPQHF.

This rearrangement joins TRBV5-4 to TRBJ2-1, with D perhaps matching TRBD1 (5 bases). In germline, CDR1 is SGHNT, CDR2 YYREEE (reference sequence). Trimming stripped 0 bases from V and 7 bases from J, with 14 bases between. The CDR3 is made up of 15 amino acids. CDR3 sequence (DNA): TGTGCCAGCAGCTTGGGGACACTTACCCAGAATGAGCAGTTCTTC. This encodes CASSLGTLTQNEQFF. The variable domain in full, completed from reference TRBV5-4 and TRBJ2-1, reads ETGVTQSPTHLIKTRGQQVTLRCSSQSGHNTVSWYQQALGQGPQFIFQYYREEENGRGNFPPRFSGLQFPNYSSELNVNALELDDSALYLCASSLGTLTQNEQFFGPGTRLTVL.

V gene TRBV7-6 combines with J gene TRBJ2-3; the match to TRBD2 covers 7 bases. The V gene end was trimmed by 5 bases and the J gene end by 3 bases; junction bases not matched to a gene: 11. The CDR3 contains 16 residues. CDR1 and CDR2 (germline): SGHVS, FNYEAQ. The CDR3 region has the DNA TGTGCCAGCAGCCAGGAAGCGGGGATAGGGACAGATACGCAGTATTTT. Its protein is CASSQEAGIGTDTQYF.

V is TRBV7-9 and J is TRBJ1-2, with 8 bases fitting TRBD1. The CDR3 is 14 amino acids. V shed 3 bases, J shed 4 bases, and the junction held 4 bases outside the gene matches. The germline CDR1 and CDR2 sequences are SEHNR and FQNEAQ (reference sequence). CDR3 in DNA: TGTGCCAGCAGCTTCGACCAGGGGGCCTATGGCTACACCTTC. It yields the protein CASSFDQGAYGYTF.

The rearrangement joins TRBV9 to TRBJ2-1; tentative D call: TRBD2 (6 bases). V was pared by 0 bases and J by 0 bases, with 10 bases between. CDR1 and CDR2 from the germline V gene are SGDLS and YYNGEE. The CDR3 sequence is 16 residues long. For the CDR3, the DNA is TGTGCCAGCAGCGTAGTTGCGGGATACTCCTACAATGAGCAGTTCTTC. Translated, it gives CASSVVAGYSYNEQFF. The complete variable domain, with remaining parts taken from reference TRBV9 and TRBJ2-1, reads DSGVTQTPKHLITATGQRVTLRCSPRSGDLSVYWYQQSLDQGLQFLIQYYNGEERAKGNILERFSAQQFPDLHSELNLSSLELGDSALYFCASSVVAGYSYNEQFFGPGTRLTVL.

This clonotype has just a few counts. This sequence joins TRBV18 and TRBJ1-1; 10 bases are a match to TRBD1. This CDR3 has 14 amino acids. Germline V gives CDR1 KGHSH, CDR2 LQKENI. V lost 3 bases, J lost 4 bases, and 2 bases stayed unmatched. CDR3 amino acids: CASSPGQGGTEAFF. In DNA, the CDR3 is TGTGCCAGCTCACCCGGACAGGGGGGCACTGAAGCTTTCTTT.

The chain uses TRBV2 and TRBJ1-1; perhaps TRBD1 as D (6 bases). The germline V and J ends were trimmed by 4 bases and 5 bases, with 11 bases remaining between them. The CDR3 contains 13 residues. Germline V CDR1 and CDR2: SNHLY, FYNNEI. The CDR3 nucleotides are TGTGCCAGCAGTGGTGGGGGCGTGACTGAAGCTTTCTTT. Its protein is CASSGGGVTEAFF. Together with reference TRBV2 and TRBJ1-1, the CDR3 gives the full variable domain: EPEVTQTPSHQVTQMGQEVILRCVPISNHLYFYWYRQILGQKVEFLVSFYNNEISEKSEIFDDQFSVERPDGSNFTLKIRSTKLEDSAMYFCASSGGGVTEAFFGQGTRLTVV.

The chain couples TRBV12-3 or TRBV12-4 to TRBJ2-2; TRBD1 is a possible D gene (5 bases). This CDR3 has 15 residues. Deletions cut 7 bases from V and 6 bases from J, with 18 bases between. The DNA of the CDR3 is TGTGCCAGCACCTCCACCCCAGGGTACGCCGGGGAGCTGTTTTTT. Its translation is CASTSTPGYAGELFF.

V and J are TRBV21-1 and TRBJ1-2. TRBV21-1 is flagged as a pseudogene. CDR3 length equals 17 residues. The DNA for the CDR3 is TGTGCCAGCAGCAAAGATAAAGACGGATCCTTTAACTATGGCTACACCTTC. Translation: CASSKDKDGSFNYGYTF.

This chain joins TRBV25-1 and TRBJ2-5, with D possibly being TRBD1 or TRBD2 (5 bases each). Germline V CDR1 and CDR2: MGHDK, SYGVNS. This CDR3 spans 14 amino acids. Trimming removed 1 base at V and 1 base at J, with 7 bases between. As DNA, the CDR3 is TGTGCCAGCAGTGAATGGGGGAGCCAAGAGACCCAGTACTTC. It encodes CASSEWGSQETQYF.

The chain carries TRBV23-1 and TRBJ1-5; 7 nucleotides line up with TRBD1. TRBV23-1 is an ORF, and what it does is uncertain. V lost 2 bases and J lost 7; bases outside the gene matches: 11. The CDR3 is 16 amino acids. CDR3 loop: CASSQNRTGQRQPQHF. CDR3 coding DNA: TGCGCCAGCAGTCAAAACAGGACAGGTCAGAGGCAGCCCCAGCATTTT.

A few counts support this clonotype. The V gene is TRBV12-3 or TRBV12-4, the J gene TRBJ2-3; D is unclear. Trimming took off 0 bases at V and 5 bases at J, with 0 bases between the two ends. This CDR3 has 11 residues. CDR3 amino acids: CASSLADTQYF. Here the CDR3 DNA reads TGTGCCAGCAGTTTAGCAGATACGCAGTATTTT.